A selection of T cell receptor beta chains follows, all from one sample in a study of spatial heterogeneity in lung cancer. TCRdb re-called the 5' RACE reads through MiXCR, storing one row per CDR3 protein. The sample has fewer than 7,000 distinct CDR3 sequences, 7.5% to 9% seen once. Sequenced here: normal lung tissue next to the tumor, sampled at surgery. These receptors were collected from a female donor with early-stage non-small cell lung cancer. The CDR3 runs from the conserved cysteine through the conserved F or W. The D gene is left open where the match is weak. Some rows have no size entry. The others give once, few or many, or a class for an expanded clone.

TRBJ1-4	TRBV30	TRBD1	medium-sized	TGTGCCTGGACACCCGGGACAGGGTTTAATGAAAAACTGTTTTTT	CAWTPGTGFNEKLFF
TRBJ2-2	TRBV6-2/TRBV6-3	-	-	TGTGCCAGCAGTTCGGGGACCGGGGAGCTGTTTTTT	CASSSGTGELFF
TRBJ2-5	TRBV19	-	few	TGTGCCAGTACCCCCCAGGGGGCGGGGGAGCAAGAGACCCAGTACTTC	CASTPQGAGEQETQYF
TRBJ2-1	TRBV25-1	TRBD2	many	TGTGCCAGCAGTTTGGGAGGGTTTCGGTACAATGAGCAGTTCTTC	CASSLGGFRYNEQFF
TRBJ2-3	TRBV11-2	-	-	TGTGCAGGACACACAGATACGCAGTATTTT	CAGHTDTQYF
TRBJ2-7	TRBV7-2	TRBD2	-	TGTGCCAGCAGCTTACGCGGGGGGGTTGGTTACGAGCAGTACTTC	CASSLRGGVGYEQYF
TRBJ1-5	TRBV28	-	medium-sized	TGTGCCAGCAGTTTATATTGGCAGGAGAGCAATCAGCCCCAGCATTTT	CASSLYWQESNQPQHF
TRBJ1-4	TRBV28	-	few	TGTGCCAGCAGTGCGACCATGTGGCTAACTAATGAAAAACTGTTTTTT	CASSATMWLTNEKLFF
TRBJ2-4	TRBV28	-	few	TGTGCCAGCATCCAAGGGGGAGCCAAAAACATTCAGTACTTC	CASIQGGAKNIQYF
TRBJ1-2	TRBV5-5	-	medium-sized	TGTGCCAGCAGCTTGTTTCCGGGTTGGGGCTATGGCTACACCTTC	CASSLFPGWGYGYTF
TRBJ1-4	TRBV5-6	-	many	TGTGCCAGCAGCCTGCCGGGACTTACTAATGAAAAACTGTTTTTT	CASSLPGLTNEKLFF
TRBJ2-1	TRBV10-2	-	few	TGCGCCAGCAGTGTATACAATGAGCAGTTCTTC	CASSVYNEQFF
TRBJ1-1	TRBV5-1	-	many	TGCGCCAGCAGCTTGGGGGGGGCCTCTAACACTGAAGCTTTCTTT	CASSLGGASNTEAFF
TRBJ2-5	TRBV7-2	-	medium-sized	TGTGCCAGCAGCAGAGTCTGGGAAGAGACCCAGTACTTC	CASSRVWEETQYF
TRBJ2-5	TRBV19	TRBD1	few	TGTGCCAGTAAGCCTGGGACAGCGGAGACCCAGTACTTC	CASKPGTAETQYF
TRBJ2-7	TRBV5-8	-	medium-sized	TGTGCCAGCAGCTTGGATCGGACCTCCTACGAGCAGTACTTC	CASSLDRTSYEQYF
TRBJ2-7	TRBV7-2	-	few	TGTGCCAGCAGCTTAGTGGGGTACGAGCAGTACTTC	CASSLVGYEQYF
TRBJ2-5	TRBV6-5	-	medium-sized	TGTGCCAGCAGTCCCGGAACAGGGGAGACCCAGTACTTC	CASSPGTGETQYF
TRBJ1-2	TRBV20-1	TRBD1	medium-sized	TGCAGTCCCGGGACAGGGGATTATGGCTACACCTTC	CSPGTGDYGYTF
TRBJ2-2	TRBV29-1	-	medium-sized	TGCAGCGTTGAAGAGGGGAACACCGGGGAGCTGTTTTTT	CSVEEGNTGELFF
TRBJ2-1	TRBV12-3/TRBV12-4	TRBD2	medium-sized	TGTGCCAGCAGCTGGGTAGGGACTAGAATCGATGAGCAGTTCTTC	CASSWVGTRIDEQFF
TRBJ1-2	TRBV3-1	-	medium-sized	TGTGCCAGCAGCCGAGTGACCCCCCGGGACGGAAACTATGGCTACACCTTC	CASSRVTPRDGNYGYTF
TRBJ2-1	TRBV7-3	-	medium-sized	TGTGCCAGCAGCTTAGCTCGTGGTGAGCAGTTCTTC	CASSLARGEQFF
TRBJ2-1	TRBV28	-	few	TGTGCCAGCACTACCACTATCGGGCAGGCATCCTACAATGAGCAGTTCTTC	CASTTTIGQASYNEQFF
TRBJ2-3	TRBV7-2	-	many	TGTGCCAGCAGCTTAACGGGCGGGCTTAGCACAGATACGCAGTATTTT	CASSLTGGLSTDTQYF
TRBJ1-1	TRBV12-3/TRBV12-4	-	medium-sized	TGTGCCAGCAGTTTGGCAGGGGACACTGAAGCTTTCTTT	CASSLAGDTEAFF
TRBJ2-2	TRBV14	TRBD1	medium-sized	TGTGCCAGCAGCCCCCTAGGAACCGGGACAGGGAACACCGGGGAGCTGTTTTTT	CASSPLGTGTGNTGELFF
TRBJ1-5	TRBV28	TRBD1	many	TGTGCCAGCAGTAAGACAGGGGATTATAGCAATCAGCCCCAGCATTTT	CASSKTGDYSNQPQHF
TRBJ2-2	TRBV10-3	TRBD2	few	TGTGCCATCAGCCTGGGACTAGCGGGGGGTCTCACCGGGGAGCTGTTTTTT	CAISLGLAGGLTGELFF
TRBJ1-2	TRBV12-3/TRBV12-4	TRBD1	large	TGTGCCAGCAGTCCCAAAAGGGGGCAGGGGACTGGGTATGGCTACACCTTC	CASSPKRGQGTGYGYTF
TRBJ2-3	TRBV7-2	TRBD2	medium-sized	TGTGCCAGCAGCCCACGAGGGTCTAGCGGGGGGGATACGCAGTATTTT	CASSPRGSSGGDTQYF
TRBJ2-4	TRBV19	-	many	TGTGCCAGTAGTATCAAAAACATTCAGTACTTC	CASSIKNIQYF
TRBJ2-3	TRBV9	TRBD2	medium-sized	TGTGCCAGCAGCGTAGCGGGACTAATCACAGATACGCAGTATTTT	CASSVAGLITDTQYF
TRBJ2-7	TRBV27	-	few	TGTGCCAGCAGTTCCCCCGTGGGGCACGGCTCCTACGAGCAGTACTTC	CASSSPVGHGSYEQYF
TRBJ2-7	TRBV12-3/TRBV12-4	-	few	TGTGCCAGCAGCGGGCCTAGCTACGAGCAGTACTTC	CASSGPSYEQYF
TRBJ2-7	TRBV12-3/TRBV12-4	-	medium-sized	TGTGCCAGCAGTTACGGCATCTCCTACGAGCAGTACTTC	CASSYGISYEQYF
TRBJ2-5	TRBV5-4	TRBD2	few	TGTGCCAGCAGCGTAGGGGAGGGAGAGACCCAGTACTTC	CASSVGEGETQYF
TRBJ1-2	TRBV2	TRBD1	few	TGTGCCAGCAGTCTACAGGGGGCCTATGGCTACACCTTC	CASSLQGAYGYTF
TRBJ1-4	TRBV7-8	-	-	TGTGCCAGCAGCCCAAATAGGGTAGTGTATACCGAAAAACTGTTTTTT	CASSPNRVVYTEKLFF
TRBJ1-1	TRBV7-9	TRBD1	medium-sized	TGTGCCAGCAGCTTAGGAGACAGGGGGAGGTGGACTGAAGCTTTCTTT	CASSLGDRGRWTEAFF
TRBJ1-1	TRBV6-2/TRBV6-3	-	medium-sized	TGTGCCAGCAGTTTCCTGGGAACCACTGAAGCTTTCTTT	CASSFLGTTEAFF
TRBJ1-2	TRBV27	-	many	TGTGCCAGCAGTCGAGGAGCCGGATATGGCTACACCTTC	CASSRGAGYGYTF